Listed here are 6 T cell receptor beta chains from one sample, sequenced in a study of T cells in localized non-small cell lung cancer (TCRdb year 2020). Libraries were built with the immunoSEQ multiplex PCR assay. Sourced from immuneACCESS, this table was stored by TCRdb with only in-frame sequences that have V and J called. A share of the clones is absent; for the studies checked, an unresolved V gene accounts for under half, and the remainder has no known explanation. In all, the sample holds some 32,000 clones, and approximately 94% of those were seen once. Around 0.66% of the sample is in the top ten clones. The specimen was peripheral blood, collected before any cancer treatment. These receptors all come from a woman aged 35-75 years with stage I lung adenocarcinoma.

The V call is TRBV29-1, the J call TRBJ2-3; D is perhaps TRBD1 (5 bases). Trimming removed 6 bases at V and 2 bases at J, with 18 bases between. There are 15 residues in the CDR3. The germline gives CDR1 SQVTM, CDR2 ANQGSEA. The CDR3 region has the DNA TGCAGCGTCCGTCCCCAGGGTGCCACCACAGATACGCAGTATTTT. Encoded protein: CSVRPQGATTDTQYF.

The chain links TRBV7-9 to TRBJ1-6; 7 nucleotides agree with TRBD1. CDR1 and CDR2 from the germline V gene are SEHNR and FQNEAQ (reference sequence). V was pared by 1 base and J by 9 bases, with 6 bases of the junction left unmatched. CDR3 length equals 15 residues. The CDR3: CASSLETGSGSPLHF. The CDR3, as DNA: TGTGCCAGCAGCTTAGAGACAGGGTCCGGTTCACCCCTCCACTTT.

The CDR3 spells CASSLLAGASYEQYF. The CDR3 DNA follows: TGCGCCAGCAGCTTACTAGCGGGAGCGTCCTACGAGCAGTACTTC. The genes are TRBV5-1 and TRBJ2-7; TRBD2 aligns across 11 bases. Germline assignment: CDR1 SGHRS and CDR2 YFSETQ. The CDR3 covers 15 residues. J lost 1 base, V lost 2 bases, and 2 bases had no gene match.

The rearrangement uses TRBV19 and TRBJ2-3; D perhaps matches TRBD2 (6 bases). CDR3 length: 17 residues. Trimming left V 5 bases short and J 0 bases short, with 18 bases between. The V gene's germline CDR1 is LNHDA and CDR2 SQIVND (reference sequence). The CDR3 spells CASSYDPRAGSTDTQYF. DNA for the CDR3: TGTGCCAGTAGTTATGACCCCCGCGCGGGGAGCACAGATACGCAGTATTTT.

This sequence joins TRBV28 and TRBJ1-2; no firm D call. The CDR3 has 12 amino acids. The germline CDR1 and CDR2 sequences are MDHEN and SYDVKM. Deletions cut 7 bases from V and 8 bases from J, with 14 bases between. CDR3 nucleotide sequence: TGTGCCAGCAACCCTCGGCTTGGGGGCTACACCTTC. Its translation: CASNPRLGGYTF.

The rearrangement links TRBV18 to TRBJ1-1; no clear D. Trimming took off 2 bases at V and 3 bases at J, with 13 bases between the two ends. The CDR3 is made up of 15 amino acids. Looked up from germline, CDR1 is KGHSH and CDR2 is LQKENI. The chain's CDR3 is CASSPGRGRDTEAFF. The CDR3 DNA sequence: TGTGCCAGCTCACCAGGACGGGGTAGGGACACTGAAGCTTTCTTT.